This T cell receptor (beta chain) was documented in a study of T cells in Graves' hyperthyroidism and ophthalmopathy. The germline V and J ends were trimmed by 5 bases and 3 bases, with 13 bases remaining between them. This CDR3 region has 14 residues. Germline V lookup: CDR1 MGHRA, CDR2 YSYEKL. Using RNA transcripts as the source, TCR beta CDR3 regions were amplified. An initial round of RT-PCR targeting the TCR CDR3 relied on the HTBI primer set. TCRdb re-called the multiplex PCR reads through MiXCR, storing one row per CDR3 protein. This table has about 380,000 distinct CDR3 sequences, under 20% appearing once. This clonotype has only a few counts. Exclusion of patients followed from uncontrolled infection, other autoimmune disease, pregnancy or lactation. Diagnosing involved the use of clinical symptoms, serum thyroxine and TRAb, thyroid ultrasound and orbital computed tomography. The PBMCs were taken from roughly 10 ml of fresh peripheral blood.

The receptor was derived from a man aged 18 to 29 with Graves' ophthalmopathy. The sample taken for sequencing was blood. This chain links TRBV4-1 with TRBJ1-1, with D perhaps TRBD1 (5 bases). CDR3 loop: CASSSPGLHTEAFF. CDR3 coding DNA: TGCGCCAGCAGCTCACCGGGACTCCACACTGAAGCTTTCTTT.